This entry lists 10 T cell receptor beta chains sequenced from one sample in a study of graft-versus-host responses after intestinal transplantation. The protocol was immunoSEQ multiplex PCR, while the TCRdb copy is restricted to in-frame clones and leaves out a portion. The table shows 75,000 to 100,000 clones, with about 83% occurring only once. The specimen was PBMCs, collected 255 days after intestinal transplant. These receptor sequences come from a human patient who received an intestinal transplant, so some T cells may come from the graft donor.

CDR3 amino acids: CARLRQNRHTDTQYF. DNA for the CDR3: TGCGCCAGGCTTAGACAGAACCGACACACAGATACGCAGTATTTT. V usage is TRBV10-1 and J usage is TRBJ2-3; tentatively, D is TRBD1 (5 bases). V was cut by 9 bases and J by 2 bases, with 18 bases left in between. Germline V CDR1 and CDR2: WNHNN, SYGVQD (reference sequence). This CDR3 contains 15 residues.

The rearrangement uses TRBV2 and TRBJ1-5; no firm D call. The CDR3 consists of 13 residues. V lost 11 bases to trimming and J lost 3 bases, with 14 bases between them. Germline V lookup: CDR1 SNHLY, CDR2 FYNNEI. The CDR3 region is CASVWEVNQPQHF. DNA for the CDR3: TGTGCCTCAGTGTGGGAGGTCAATCAGCCCCAGCATTTT.

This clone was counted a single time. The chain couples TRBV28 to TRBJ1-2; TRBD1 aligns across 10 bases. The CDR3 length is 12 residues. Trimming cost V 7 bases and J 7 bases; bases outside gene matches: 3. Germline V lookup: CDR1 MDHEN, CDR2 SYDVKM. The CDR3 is CASTGQGGGYTF. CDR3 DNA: TGTGCCAGCACCGGACAGGGGGGTGGCTACACCTTC.

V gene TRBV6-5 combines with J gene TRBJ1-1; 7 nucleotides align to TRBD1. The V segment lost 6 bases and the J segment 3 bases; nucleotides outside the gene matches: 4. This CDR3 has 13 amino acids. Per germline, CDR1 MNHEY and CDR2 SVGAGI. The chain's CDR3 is CASRQGLDTEAFF. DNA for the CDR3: TGTGCCAGCAGACAGGGGTTAGACACTGAAGCTTTCTTT.

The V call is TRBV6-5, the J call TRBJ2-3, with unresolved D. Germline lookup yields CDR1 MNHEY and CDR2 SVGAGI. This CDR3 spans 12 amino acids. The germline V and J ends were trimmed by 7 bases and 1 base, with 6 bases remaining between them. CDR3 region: CASISGTDTQYF. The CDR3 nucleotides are TGTGCCAGCATCAGCGGCACAGATACGCAGTATTTT.

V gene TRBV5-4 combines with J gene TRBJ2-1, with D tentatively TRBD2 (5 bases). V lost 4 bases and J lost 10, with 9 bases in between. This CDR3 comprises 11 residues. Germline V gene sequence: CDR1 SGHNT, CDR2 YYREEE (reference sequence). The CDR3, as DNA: TGTGCCAGCAGCCGGGGTGACGAGCAGTTCTTC. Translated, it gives CASSRGDEQFF.

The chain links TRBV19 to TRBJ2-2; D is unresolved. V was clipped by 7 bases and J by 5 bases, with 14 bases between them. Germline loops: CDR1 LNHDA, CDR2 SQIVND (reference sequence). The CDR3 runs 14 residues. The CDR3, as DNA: TGTGCCAGTACGCCCGGAAGTTTGACCGGGGAGCTGTTTTTT. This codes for CASTPGSLTGELFF.

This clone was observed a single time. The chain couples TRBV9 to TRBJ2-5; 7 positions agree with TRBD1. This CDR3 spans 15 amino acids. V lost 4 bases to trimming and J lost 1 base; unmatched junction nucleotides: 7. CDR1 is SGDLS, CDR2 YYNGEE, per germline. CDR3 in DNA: TGTGCCAGCAGCCCTCGATGGGACAGCCAAGAGACCCAGTACTTC. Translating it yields CASSPRWDSQETQYF.

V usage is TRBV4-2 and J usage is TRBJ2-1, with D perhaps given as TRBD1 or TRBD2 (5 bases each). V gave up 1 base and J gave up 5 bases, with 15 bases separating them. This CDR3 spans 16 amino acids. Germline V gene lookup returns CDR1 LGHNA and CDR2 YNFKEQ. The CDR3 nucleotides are TGTGCCAGCAGCCAAGCATGGGGGTTGGAGGACAATGAGCAGTTCTTC. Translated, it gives CASSQAWGLEDNEQFF.

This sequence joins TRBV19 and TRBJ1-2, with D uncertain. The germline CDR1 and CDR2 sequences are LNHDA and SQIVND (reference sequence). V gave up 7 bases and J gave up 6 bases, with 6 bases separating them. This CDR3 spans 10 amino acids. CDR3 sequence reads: CASMADGYTF. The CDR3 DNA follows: TGTGCCAGTATGGCAGATGGCTACACCTTC.